The next 23 T cell receptor beta chains were all read from a single sample in a study of shared clonotypes between healthy human individuals. Profiled with immunoSEQ multiplex PCR; TCRdb holds only in-frame clones, not every one. The sample carries hundreds of thousands of clones, about three quarters recorded once. The sequenced sample was memory CD4+ T cells sorted from blood. Subset: CD45RA-negative fraction. The origin of the receptors is a woman in her 30s in good health.

This rearrangement joins TRBV12-5 to TRBJ2-1; 10 positions match TRBD2. This CDR3 is built from 14 residues. Unmatched junction bases numbered 4, after V lost 8 bases and J lost 3 bases. Germline V gene lookup returns CDR1 LGHNT and CDR2 FRNRAP. The CDR3 DNA sequence: TGTGCTAGTTCTTCTAGCGGGAGCTACAATGAGCAGTTCTTC. Amino acid sequence: CASSSSGSYNEQFF.

The chain joins TRBV5-1 to TRBJ1-1, with D unresolved. CDR1 is SGHRS, CDR2 YFSETQ, per germline. The CDR3 has 15 amino acids. The V and J ends lost 3 bases and 3 bases respectively, with 15 bases between them. The chain's CDR3 is CASSSIPYGDTEAFF. As DNA, the CDR3 is TGCGCCAGCAGCTCAATACCTTACGGGGACACTGAAGCTTTCTTT.

This clone was seen a few times. This chain joins TRBV28 and TRBJ1-2, with TRBD1 matching 8 bases. The CDR3 runs to 13 residues. Germline lookup yields CDR1 MDHEN and CDR2 SYDVKM. The V segment lost 6 bases and the J segment 8 bases; nucleotides outside the gene matches: 8. CDR3 protein: CASSTLTGEGYTF. The CDR3 DNA is TGTGCCAGCAGCACTCTGACAGGGGAGGGCTACACCTTC.

The rearrangement links TRBV4-1 to TRBJ2-2, with D possibly matching TRBD1 (5 bases). Germline CDR1 is MGHRA and CDR2 is YSYEKL. The CDR3 is 15 residues long. The germline V and J ends were trimmed by 4 bases and 1 base, with 10 bases remaining between them. The CDR3 spells CASSRVQGNTGELFF. CDR3 nucleotide sequence: TGCGCCAGCAGCCGTGTCCAGGGGAACACCGGGGAGCTGTTTTTT.

This rearrangement joins TRBV11-2 to TRBJ2-2, with a tentative D call TRBD2 (5 bases). Germline V lookup: CDR1 SGHAT, CDR2 FQNNGV. This CDR3 spans 13 amino acids. V lost 5 bases and J 6 bases, leaving 10 bases between the germline ends. The CDR3 is CASSLSVPGELFF. The CDR3 nucleotides read TGTGCCAGCAGCCTTAGCGTCCCCGGGGAGCTGTTTTTT. Together with reference TRBV11-2 and TRBJ2-2, the CDR3 gives the full variable domain: EAGVAQSPRYKIIEKRQSVAFWCNPISGHATLYWYQQILGQGPKLLIQFQNNGVVDDSQLPKDRFSAERLKGVDSTLKIQPAKLEDSAVYLCASSLSVPGELFFGEGSRLTVL.

This clone has ten or more counts. The gene calls are TRBV4-2 and TRBJ1-4, with D possibly TRBD1 on 5 matching bases. CDR3 length: 16 residues. Per the germline V gene, CDR1 is LGHNA and CDR2 is YNFKEQ. Between the trimmed V and J ends, which lost 0 bases and 3 bases, there was a span of 11 bases. CDR3 amino acids: CASSQDVMGANEKLFF. The CDR3 DNA reads as TGTGCCAGCAGCCAAGACGTGATGGGGGCTAATGAAAAACTGTTTTTT.

The chain uses TRBV18 and TRBJ2-2, with D tentatively TRBD2 (6 bases). This CDR3 is built from 13 residues. The germline CDR1 and CDR2 sequences are KGHSH and LQKENI. The V end was cut by 6 bases, the J end by 9 bases, with 14 bases between. CDR3 protein: CASSLGTARELFF. CDR3 bases: TGTGCCAGCTCCCTTGGGACTGCCCGGGAGCTGTTTTTT.

The chain recombines TRBV6-6 with TRBJ2-7; possible D gene TRBD2, 6 bases. The V end lost 6 bases, the J end lost 0 bases, and 15 bases lay between the germline ends. CDR3 length equals 15 residues. CDR1 and CDR2 (germline): MNHNY, SVGAGI (reference sequence). The CDR3, as DNA: TGTGCCAGCAGAACTACTAGCCAGAGCTCCTACGAGCAGTACTTC. It specifies CASRTTSQSSYEQYF.

The V gene is TRBV29-1, the J gene TRBJ2-7, with 9 nucleotides matching TRBD1. J was trimmed by 3 bases and V by 6 bases; bases with no gene match: 9. The CDR3 runs 14 residues. Germline CDR1 and CDR2: SQVTM and ANQGSEA. CDR3 bases: TGCAGCGTCTCTCCCGGGACAGGGCTCTACGAGCAGTACTTC. This encodes CSVSPGTGLYEQYF.

This clone turned up a few times. This CDR3 is CASREQGDGELFF. CDR3 sequence (DNA): TGTGCCAGCAGAGAACAGGGAGACGGGGAGCTGTTTTTT. The chain combines TRBV7-9 with TRBJ2-2; a weak D match, TRBD1 (6 bases). Germline V CDR1 and CDR2: SEHNR, FQNEAQ (reference sequence). The V gene lost 6 bases and the J gene lost 7 bases, with 12 bases spanning the gap. The CDR3 is 13 amino acids.

This clone was seen a few times. The chain joins TRBV27 to TRBJ2-1; no definite D call. The CDR3 consists of 18 residues. Trimming cost V 4 bases and J 0 bases, with 19 bases left between them. CDR1 is MNHEY, CDR2 SMNVEV, per germline (reference sequence). This CDR3 is CASSSLLTGINSYNEQFF. The CDR3 DNA sequence: TGTGCCAGCAGTTCACTACTTACGGGTATCAACTCCTACAATGAGCAGTTCTTC.

V usage is TRBV2 and J usage is TRBJ2-2; the match to TRBD2 covers 13 bases. This CDR3 contains 16 residues. Trimming took 5 bases from V and 3 from J; bases not matched to a gene: 3. Germline V gene lookup returns CDR1 SNHLY and CDR2 FYNNEI. The CDR3 sequence: CASSRTSGRYTGELFF. The CDR3 nucleotides read TGTGCCAGCAGTCGGACTAGCGGGAGATACACCGGGGAGCTGTTTTTT.

This clone has only a few counts. The chain carries TRBV28 and TRBJ2-5, with 7 bases lining up with TRBD1. V was pared by 3 bases and J by 7 bases, with 8 bases of the junction left unmatched. The CDR3 consists of 14 residues. Germline CDR1 is MDHEN and CDR2 is SYDVKM. CDR3 sequence: CASSFYRGEGTQYF. Here the CDR3 DNA reads TGTGCCAGCAGTTTCTACAGGGGCGAGGGGACCCAGTACTTC.

The genes are TRBV15 and TRBJ2-2; 7 positions match TRBD1. V shed 6 bases, J shed 1 base, and the junction held 5 bases outside the gene matches. The CDR3 totals 15 residues. Germline CDR1 LNHNV, CDR2 YYDKDF (reference sequence). In DNA, the CDR3 is TGTGCCACCAGAACCCGGACAGGGAACACCGGGGAGCTGTTTTTT. This encodes CATRTRTGNTGELFF.

V is TRBV4-2 and J is TRBJ2-5, with unresolved D. V shed 0 bases and J shed 0 bases, with 8 bases lying between them. The germline gives CDR1 LGHNA, CDR2 YNFKEQ. The CDR3 loop spans 15 amino acids. Here the CDR3 reads CASSQDGDHQETQYF. CDR3 bases: TGTGCCAGCAGCCAAGATGGGGATCACCAAGAGACCCAGTACTTC.

The gene calls are TRBV10-3 and TRBJ2-1, with 14 bases matching TRBD2. Looked up from germline, CDR1 is ENHRY and CDR2 is SYGVKD. V trimming: 9 bases; J trimming: 10 bases; junction bases outside the gene matches: 8. The CDR3 length is 14 residues. The DNA of the CDR3 is TGTGCCATTGGGACTAGCGGGAGTAACAGGGAGCAGTTCTTC. It encodes CAIGTSGSNREQFF.

The rearrangement joins TRBV19 to TRBJ2-3, with a weak D call TRBD1 (6 bases). The CDR3 loop spans 15 amino acids. Trimming stripped 2 bases from V and 2 bases from J, with 11 bases between. The germline V gene encodes CDR1 LNHDA and CDR2 SQIVND (reference sequence). This CDR3 is CASSIQQGDTDTQYF. The CDR3 nucleotides read TGTGCCAGTAGTATACAACAGGGCGACACAGATACGCAGTATTTT.

The chain combines TRBV7-2 with TRBJ2-5; unclear D gene. Trimming shortened V by 1 base and J by 4 bases, and 13 bases separated the two germline ends. The CDR3 sequence is 15 residues long. Germline V gene sequence: CDR1 SGHTA, CDR2 FQGNSA. CDR3 sequence (DNA): TGTGCCAGCAGCTTAGGAAACCTCCCCGGAGAGACCCAGTACTTC. Its translation: CASSLGNLPGETQYF.

V is TRBV19 and J is TRBJ1-4; D unresolved. The CDR3 runs 13 residues. With 9 bases removed from V and 4 bases from J, the gap between germline ends came to 12 bases. CDR1 LNHDA and CDR2 SQIVND come from the germline V gene (reference sequence). The CDR3 protein is CASTYEGNEKLFF. The DNA of the CDR3 is TGTGCCAGCACATACGAGGGTAATGAAAAACTGTTTTTT.

This clone has a handful of counts. CDR3 residues: CASSPGLANTGELFF. The CDR3 nucleotides read TGTGCCAGCTCGCCGGGACTAGCGAACACCGGGGAGCTGTTTTTT. The chain joins TRBV18 to TRBJ2-2, with 8 bases that match TRBD2. The germline V gene has CDR1 KGHSH and CDR2 LQKENI. The CDR3 runs to 15 residues. The V and J ends lost 6 bases and 0 bases, in that order; junction bases with no gene match: 3.

The J gene is TRBJ2-2, the V gene TRBV14; 8 nucleotides agree with TRBD1. The CDR3 extends over 14 amino acids. Germline trimming cut 2 bases from V and 8 bases from J; bases unmatched to any gene: 4. Germline values: CDR1 SGHDN, CDR2 FVKESK. The CDR3 here is CASSQQGAVGELFF. The CDR3 DNA follows: TGTGCCAGCAGCCAACAGGGGGCGGTTGGGGAGCTGTTTTTT. Drawing the rest from reference TRBV14 and TRBJ2-2, the complete variable domain is EAGVTQFPSHSVIEKGQTVTLRCDPISGHDNLYWYRRVMGKEIKFLLHFVKESKQDESGMPNNRFLAERTGGTYSTLKVQPAELEDSGVYFCASSQQGAVGELFFGEGSRLTVL.

The chain recombines TRBV7-9 with TRBJ1-2; the D is unclear. V shed 6 bases and J shed 6 bases, with 8 bases lying between them. Germline assignment: CDR1 SEHNR and CDR2 FQNEAQ (reference sequence). The CDR3 contains 11 residues. CDR3 loop: CASRITDGYTF. The CDR3 DNA reads TGTGCCAGCAGGATTACCGATGGCTACACCTTC.

At least ten counts were recorded for this clone. This sequence joins TRBV10-1 and TRBJ2-7; D is possibly TRBD1 (7 bases). Germline assignment: CDR1 WNHNN and CDR2 SYGVQD (reference sequence). V lost 3 bases to trimming and J lost 2 bases, with 14 bases between them. The CDR3 extends over 15 amino acids. CDR3 loop: CASSEGGGLTYEQYF. The CDR3 coding sequence is TGCGCCAGCAGTGAAGGAGGGGGCCTCACCTACGAGCAGTACTTC.